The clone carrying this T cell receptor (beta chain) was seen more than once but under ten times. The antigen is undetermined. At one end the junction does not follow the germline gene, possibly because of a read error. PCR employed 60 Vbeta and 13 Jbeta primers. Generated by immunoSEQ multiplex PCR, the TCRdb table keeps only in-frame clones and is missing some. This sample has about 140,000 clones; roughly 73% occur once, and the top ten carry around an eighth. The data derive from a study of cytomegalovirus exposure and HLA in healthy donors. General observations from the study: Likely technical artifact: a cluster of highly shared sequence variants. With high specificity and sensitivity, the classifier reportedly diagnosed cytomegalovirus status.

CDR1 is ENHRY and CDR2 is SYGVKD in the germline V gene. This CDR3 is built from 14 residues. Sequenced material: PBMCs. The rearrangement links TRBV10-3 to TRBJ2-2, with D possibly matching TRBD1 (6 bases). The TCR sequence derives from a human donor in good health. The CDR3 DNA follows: TGTGCCATCAGACCGGGACAATACACCGGAGAGCTGTTTTTT. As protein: CAIRPGQYTGELFF.